Each of the 32 T cell receptor beta chains below was sequenced from the same sample in a study of blood T cell repertoires in COVID-19. Sequencing was performed with immunoSEQ multiplex PCR; in TCRdb, only in-frame clones are kept and a portion is missing. The table lists about 220,000 clones, about 85% of them singletons. The sequencing sample was made of peripheral blood. The receptors were gathered from a woman aged 60-75 years who had recovered from COVID-19.

V is TRBV10-1 and J is TRBJ2-7; 9 bases are a match to TRBD1. Germline trimming cut 4 bases from V and 5 bases from J; bases unmatched to any gene: 9. From germline, CDR1 is WNHNN and CDR2 SYGVQD (reference sequence). The CDR3 extends over 15 amino acids. CDR3 loop: CASSGPGQGLHEQYF. The CDR3 nucleotides are TGCGCCAGCAGTGGGCCGGGACAGGGTCTGCACGAGCAGTACTTC.

The CDR3 is CASSYRDRGKPQHF. In nucleotides, the CDR3 is TGTGCCAGCAGTTACCGGGACAGGGGTAAGCCCCAGCATTTT. V gene TRBV6-5 combines with J gene TRBJ1-5, with TRBD1 matching over 10 bases. V shed 2 bases and J 8 bases; nucleotides not matched to a gene: 3. From germline, CDR1 is MNHEY and CDR2 SVGAGI. This CDR3 region has 14 residues.

The chain combines TRBV7-2 with TRBJ2-1; D unresolved. CDR3 length equals 15 residues. V lost 5 bases to trimming and J lost 0 bases, with 11 bases between them. CDR1 and CDR2 from the germline V gene are SGHTA and FQGNSA. Here the CDR3 reads CASSAHYSSYNEQFF. The CDR3 bases are TGTGCCAGCAGCGCACATTACAGCTCCTACAATGAGCAGTTCTTC.

This clone has a single count. The rearrangement uses TRBV6-2 or TRBV6-3 and TRBJ1-2; D is ambiguous. Trimming removed 0 bases from V and 5 bases from J, with 4 bases in between. The CDR3 totals 12 residues. Germline V gene lookup returns CDR1 MNHEY and CDR2 SVGEGT. CDR3 amino acids: CASSYSGYGYTF. CDR3 nucleotides: TGTGCCAGCAGTTACTCCGGGTATGGCTACACCTTC.

This clone has more than one count but fewer than ten. The rearrangement uses TRBV30 and TRBJ1-2; maybe TRBD1 (5 bases). With 5 bases removed from V and 8 bases from J, the gap between germline ends came to 18 bases. The CDR3 is 13 residues long. Germline values: CDR1 GTSNPN, CDR2 SVGIG (reference sequence). The CDR3 loop reads CAWGLSGTSGYTF. The CDR3 DNA sequence: TGTGCCTGGGGGCTATCAGGGACTAGCGGCTACACCTTC.

The chain couples TRBV19 to TRBJ1-2; D may be TRBD1 (5 bases). The CDR3 covers 13 residues. V lost 8 bases and J 1 base, leaving 11 bases between the germline ends. From germline, CDR1 is LNHDA and CDR2 SQIVND (reference sequence). The CDR3 region has the DNA TGTGCCAGTGCCCGGGGGGGTAACTATGGCTACACCTTC. This codes for CASARGGNYGYTF.

This clone was counted a single time. The chain has TRBV6-5 and TRBJ1-1, with a possible D match to TRBD1 (5 bases). CDR1 is MNHEY and CDR2 is SVGAGI in the germline V gene. The germline V and J ends were trimmed by 5 bases and 7 bases, with 11 bases remaining between them. The CDR3 is 12 residues long. The CDR3 loop reads CASSHQGFEAFF. The CDR3, as DNA: TGTGCCAGCAGTCACCAGGGATTTGAAGCTTTCTTT.

The chain combines TRBV2 with TRBJ2-1; 10 bases match TRBD2. The CDR3 is 14 residues long. The germline CDR1 and CDR2 sequences are SNHLY and FYNNEI. V trimming: 7 bases; J trimming: 8 bases; junction bases outside the gene matches: 8. CDR3 coding DNA: TGTGCCAGCAACAAGCGGGGGGGCCTTTATGAGCAGTTCTTC. Its translation is CASNKRGGLYEQFF.

V and J are TRBV15 and TRBJ2-3; TRBD2 matches 10 bases. V lost 9 bases, J lost 4 bases, and 19 bases stayed unmatched. The V gene's germline CDR1 is LNHNV and CDR2 YYDKDF (reference sequence). This CDR3 spans 18 amino acids. In DNA, the CDR3 is TGTGCCACAACAGAAACAAGCGGGGGGGCCAATTTCGCAGATACGCAGTATTTT. This sequence encodes CATTETSGGANFADTQYF.

The chain joins TRBV2 to TRBJ2-3, with D possibly TRBD2 on 6 matching bases. This CDR3 contains 16 residues. Germline CDR1 reads SNHLY; CDR2 reads FYNNEI. The V and J ends lost 1 base and 3 bases respectively, with 14 bases between them. DNA for the CDR3: TGTGCCAGCAGTGAAGGGTTAGCGGTGGATACAGATACGCAGTATTTT. Its translation is CASSEGLAVDTDTQYF.

The V and J genes are TRBV29-1 and TRBJ1-1; 8 positions agree with TRBD1. The germline CDR1 and CDR2 sequences are SQVTM and ANQGSEA. The V segment lost 7 bases and the J segment 3 bases; nucleotides outside the gene matches: 7. The CDR3 spans 13 residues. CDR3 in amino acids: CSGEQGVDTEAFF. CDR3 DNA sequence: TGCAGCGGGGAACAGGGGGTGGACACTGAAGCTTTCTTT.

This chain connects TRBV27 to TRBJ2-2; the D is unclear. Trimming cost V 5 bases and J 0 bases, with 7 bases left between them. Germline V lookup: CDR1 MNHEY, CDR2 SMNVEV (reference sequence). The CDR3 length is 14 residues. For the CDR3, the DNA is TGTGCCAGCAGTCCTCTACCGAACACCGGGGAGCTGTTTTTT. It codes for CASSPLPNTGELFF.

This sequence joins TRBV12-5 and TRBJ1-4, with D possibly TRBD1 on 5 matching bases. CDR3 length: 19 amino acids. Deletions cut 0 bases from V and 0 bases from J, with 17 bases between. Germline CDR1 LGHNT, CDR2 FRNRAP. CDR3 loop: CASGLVLRQTASTNEKLFF. The CDR3 DNA sequence: TGTGCTAGTGGTTTGGTACTCCGACAGACAGCTTCAACTAATGAAAAACTGTTTTTT.

The chain joins TRBV13 to TRBJ1-3; D gene unclear. The length of the CDR3 is 14 residues. Looked up from germline, CDR1 is PRHDT and CDR2 is FYEKMQ (reference sequence). V was clipped by 5 bases and J by 0 bases, with 8 bases between them. The CDR3 here is CASSVGLSGNTIYF. DNA of the CDR3: TGTGCCAGCAGCGTCGGTCTCTCTGGAAACACCATATATTTT.

This clone was detected only once. V is TRBV3-1 (or the pseudogene TRBV3-2) and J is TRBJ2-2; 14 positions agree with TRBD2. Germline values: CDR1 LGHDT, CDR2 YNNKEL (reference sequence). J was trimmed by 7 bases and V by 1 base; bases with no gene match: 5. CDR3 length equals 17 residues. CDR3 bases: TGTGCCAGCAGCCAAGGACTAGCGGGGGGGCTGGTCGGGGAGCTGTTTTTT. Translated: CASSQGLAGGLVGELFF.

This sequence joins TRBV7-6 and TRBJ1-2; 8 nucleotides agree with TRBD1. The CDR3 has 15 residues. The ends lost 5 bases at V and 5 bases at J; junction bases unmatched: 10. Germline CDR1 is SGHVS and CDR2 is FNYEAQ. In DNA form, the CDR3 reads TGTGCCAGCAGCGCCCGGACAGGGTGGGGTTATGGCTACACCTTC. It translates to CASSARTGWGYGYTF.

The chain uses TRBV3-1 (or the pseudogene TRBV3-2) and TRBJ1-3; D remains unclear. This CDR3 has 15 amino acids. CDR1 is LGHDT and CDR2 is YNNKEL in the germline V gene (reference sequence). The V and J ends lost 4 bases and 8 bases respectively, with 18 bases between them. CDR3: CASSRLGPYGDTIYF. The CDR3 DNA sequence: TGTGCCAGCAGCCGACTCGGACCTTACGGGGACACCATATATTTT.

This clone was observed a few times. This rearrangement joins TRBV2 to TRBJ1-1; 7 bases match TRBD1. Germline CDR1 is SNHLY and CDR2 is FYNNEI. The length of the CDR3 is 14 residues. The ends lost 3 bases at V and 5 bases at J; junction bases unmatched: 6. The CDR3 protein is CASSDRGSRTEAFF. The DNA of the CDR3 is TGTGCCAGCAGTGACAGGGGGAGCCGTACTGAAGCTTTCTTT.

The chain carries TRBV4-2 and TRBJ1-5; D not resolved. V lost 0 bases, J lost 7 bases, and 7 bases lay in between. There are 13 residues in the CDR3. Germline assignment: CDR1 LGHNA and CDR2 YNFKEQ. The CDR3 spells CASSQDPQQPQHF. The CDR3 DNA is TGTGCCAGCAGCCAAGATCCCCAGCAGCCCCAGCATTTT.

V gene TRBV2 combines with J gene TRBJ1-2, with 12 bases fitting TRBD1. This CDR3 has 15 amino acids. In germline, CDR1 is SNHLY, CDR2 FYNNEI. Trimming at V came to 5 bases and at J to 8 bases, leaving 9 bases not matched to a gene. The CDR3: CASSIQGTGGGGYTF. The DNA of the CDR3 is TGTGCCAGCAGTATTCAAGGGACAGGGGGCGGCGGCTACACCTTC.

The gene calls are TRBV10-3 and TRBJ2-3; 8 nucleotides agree with TRBD2. CDR1 is ENHRY, CDR2 SYGVKD, per germline. With V trimmed by 7 bases and J by 0 bases, 6 bases remained unmatched. The CDR3 has 15 residues. The CDR3 DNA reads TGTGCCATCAAAACCGGACTAGCCAGCACAGATACGCAGTATTTT. Protein product: CAIKTGLASTDTQYF.

The chain joins TRBV6-6 to TRBJ1-2; possibly TRBD1 for D (5 bases). Trimming took off 0 bases at V and 6 bases at J, with 14 bases between the two ends. The CDR3 sequence is 15 residues long. Germline V gives CDR1 MNHNY, CDR2 SVGAGI (reference sequence). CDR3 sequence reads: CASSYSTGRGDGYTF. The DNA for the CDR3 is TGTGCCAGCAGTTACTCGACCGGCCGGGGGGATGGCTACACCTTC.

In its sample, this clone was seen once. This chain connects TRBV7-6 to TRBJ1-2; unclear D gene. CDR3 length equals 15 residues. V lost 3 bases to trimming and J lost 8 bases, with 19 bases between them. CDR1 and CDR2 from the germline V gene are SGHVS and FNYEAQ. The CDR3 spells CASSLSAGAAAGYTF. The CDR3 nucleotides are TGTGCCAGCAGCTTGTCTGCGGGAGCCGCCGCCGGCTACACCTTC.

The rearrangement joins TRBV5-1 to TRBJ2-1, with TRBD2 matching over 8 bases. The CDR3 sequence is 18 residues long. Germline-derived CDR1 and CDR2 are SGHRS and YFSETQ. Losses at the gene ends were 0 bases for V and 5 bases for J; bases not matched to a gene: 13. The CDR3 region is CASSLEPKAGAINNEQFF. The CDR3 coding sequence is TGCGCCAGCAGCTTGGAGCCGAAAGCGGGGGCTATCAACAATGAGCAGTTCTTC.

This clone was seen only once. The V call is TRBV4-3, the J call TRBJ1-5, with a weak D call TRBD1 (5 bases). The V end was cut by 3 bases, the J end by 0 bases, with 12 bases between. Germline V gives CDR1 LGHNA, CDR2 YSLEER. CDR3 length: 16 amino acids. Written as DNA, the CDR3 is TGCGCCAGCAGCCAGCGGCGGGGGTATAGCAATCAGCCCCAGCATTTT. It translates to CASSQRRGYSNQPQHF.

The chain uses TRBV7-3 and TRBJ2-2, with TRBD1 identical over 9 bases. Germline CDR1 is SGHTA and CDR2 is FQGTGA. This CDR3 region has 15 residues. Trimming took 6 bases from V and 7 from J; bases not matched to a gene: 9. CDR3: CASSTTGGVSGELFF. For the CDR3, the DNA is TGTGCCAGCAGTACCACAGGGGGCGTCAGCGGGGAGCTGTTTTTT.

This chain links TRBV4-2 with TRBJ2-1; D perhaps matches TRBD2 (7 bases). With 0 bases removed from V and 10 bases from J, the gap between germline ends came to 22 bases. Germline assignment: CDR1 LGHNA and CDR2 YNFKEQ. The CDR3 runs 17 residues. Written as DNA, the CDR3 is TGTGCCAGCAGCCAAGATCTCCGGGGTCGGGGGGCCTGGGAGCAGTTCTTC. Its translation is CASSQDLRGRGAWEQFF.

The chain combines TRBV7-3 with TRBJ2-5, with TRBD2 matching 8 bases. The CDR3 extends over 14 amino acids. Trimming took 2 bases from V and 1 from J; bases not matched to a gene: 0. Germline values: CDR1 SGHTA, CDR2 FQGTGA. In DNA form, the CDR3 reads TGTGCCAGCAGCTTACTAGCGGGCCAAGAGACCCAGTACTTC. Residues: CASSLLAGQETQYF.

In nucleotides, the CDR3 is TGTGCCAGCAGCTTAGATCTAGCGGGGTCGGGTTACAATGAGCAGTTCTTC. Its translation is CASSLDLAGSGYNEQFF. The chain joins TRBV11-3 to TRBJ2-1; 9 bases match TRBD2. The CDR3 is 17 amino acids. Germline values: CDR1 SGHNT, CDR2 YENEEA. V lost 0 bases and J lost 4; bases outside the gene matches: 7.

V gene TRBV19 combines with J gene TRBJ1-4; D call uncertain. V gave up 3 bases and J gave up 7 bases, with 12 bases separating them. CDR1 is LNHDA and CDR2 is SQIVND in the germline V gene (reference sequence). The CDR3 has 14 amino acids. The chain's CDR3 is CASSIGGFGEKLFF. As DNA, the CDR3 is TGTGCCAGTAGTATCGGAGGGTTCGGTGAAAAACTGTTTTTT.

The chain is built from TRBV6-5 and TRBJ1-2; tentatively, D is TRBD1 (5 bases). The V end lost 5 bases, the J end lost 4 bases, and 17 bases lay between the germline ends. The CDR3 covers 15 residues. Germline V CDR1 and CDR2: MNHEY, SVGAGI. The DNA for the CDR3 is TGTGCCAGCAGTCCAACTCGACAGTTGTCCTATGGCTACACCTTC. Encoded protein: CASSPTRQLSYGYTF.

This sequence joins TRBV7-2 and TRBJ2-3; 16 nucleotides agree with TRBD2. The CDR3 extends over 18 amino acids. V lost 5 bases, J lost 3 bases, and 8 bases stayed unmatched. Germline V CDR1 and CDR2: SGHTA, FQGNSA. The CDR3 bases are TGTGCCAGCAGCCGCGGGACTAGCGGGGGGGGTCCAACAGATACGCAGTATTTT. Translating gives CASSRGTSGGGPTDTQYF.